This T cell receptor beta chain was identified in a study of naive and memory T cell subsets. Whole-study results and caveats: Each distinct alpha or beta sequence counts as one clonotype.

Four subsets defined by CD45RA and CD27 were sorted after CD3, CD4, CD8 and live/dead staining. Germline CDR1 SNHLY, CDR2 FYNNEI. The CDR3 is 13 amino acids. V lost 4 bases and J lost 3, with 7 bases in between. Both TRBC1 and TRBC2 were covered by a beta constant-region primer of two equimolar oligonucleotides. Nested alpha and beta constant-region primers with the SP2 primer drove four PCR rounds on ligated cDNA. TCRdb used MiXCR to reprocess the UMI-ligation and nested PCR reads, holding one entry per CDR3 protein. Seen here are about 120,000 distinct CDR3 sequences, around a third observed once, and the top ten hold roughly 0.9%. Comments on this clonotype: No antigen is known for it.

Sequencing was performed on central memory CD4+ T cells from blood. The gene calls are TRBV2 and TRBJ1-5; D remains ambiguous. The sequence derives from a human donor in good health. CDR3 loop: CASSVHLNQPQHF. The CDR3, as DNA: TGTGCCAGCAGTGTCCACCTCAATCAGCCCCAGCATTTT.